The 16 T cell receptor beta chains below all came from one sample that was sequenced in a study of beta chain features in type 1 diabetes. The isolated RNA, all of it, was reverse transcribed, so expressed TCRB transcripts were what got sequenced. Method: immunoSEQ multiplex PCR; TCRdb's copy keeps in-frame clones and lacks some. The table shows 300,000 or so clones, with 6.5% to 10% occurring only once. The specimen sequenced was central memory CD4+ T cells from blood. The receptors were sampled from a woman aged 18-29 years in good health.

The chain combines TRBV23-1 with TRBJ2-7, with a possible D match to TRBD1 (6 bases). TRBV23-1 is an ORF, with its function uncertain. The CDR3 spans 15 residues. Trimming left V 7 bases short and J 1 base short, with 17 bases between. CDR3 residues: CASIPRQGLSYEQYF. For the CDR3, the DNA is TGCGCCAGCATACCCCGCCAGGGGTTATCCTACGAGCAGTACTTC.

The chain is built from TRBV11-2 and TRBJ2-2; tentative D call: TRBD1 (6 bases). This CDR3 region has 15 residues. The V end was cut by 4 bases, the J end by 5 bases, with 14 bases between. Germline V gene data show CDR1 as SGHAT and CDR2 as FQNNGV. This chain's CDR3 is CASSSGQTATGELFF. The DNA of the CDR3 is TGTGCCAGCAGCTCCGGACAGACAGCTACCGGGGAGCTGTTTTTT.

This clone was detected a few times. Distinct nucleotide sequences in the sample also encode this CDR3. This sequence joins TRBV7-2 and TRBJ2-3; D gene ambiguous. The CDR3 runs 15 residues. With 1 base removed from V and 0 bases from J, the gap between germline ends came to 8 bases. Germline V gene sequence: CDR1 SGHTA, CDR2 FQGNSA. CDR3 DNA sequence: TGTGCCAGCAGCTTAGTTCGGCTAAGCACAGATACGCAGTATTTT. Translating gives CASSLVRLSTDTQYF. The whole variable domain, remainder taken from reference TRBV7-2 and TRBJ2-3, is GAGVSQSPSNKVTEKGKDVELRCDPISGHTALYWYRQSLGQGLEFLIYFQGNSAPDKSGLPSDRFSAERTGGSVSTLTIQRTQQEDSAVYLCASSLVRLSTDTQYFGPGTRLTVL.

The table lists this clone with a few counts. The chain has TRBV11-2 and TRBJ2-5, with 9 nucleotides matching TRBD2. Germline assignment: CDR1 SGHAT and CDR2 FQNNGV. The CDR3 is 16 residues long. V dropped 2 bases and J dropped 6; count of bases not matched to a gene: 10. CDR3 sequence reads: CASSLPLGTSWKTQYF. The CDR3 coding sequence is TGTGCCAGCAGCTTACCCCTCGGGACTAGCTGGAAGACCCAGTACTTC. The full variable domain, with the rest looked up from reference TRBV11-2 and TRBJ2-5, is EAGVAQSPRYKIIEKRQSVAFWCNPISGHATLYWYQQILGQGPKLLIQFQNNGVVDDSQLPKDRFSAERLKGVDSTLKIQPAKLEDSAVYLCASSLPLGTSWKTQYFGPGTRLLVL.

The rearrangement links TRBV5-1 to TRBJ2-7; D possibly uses TRBD1 or TRBD2 (5 bases each). The germline gives CDR1 SGHRS, CDR2 YFSETQ. Trimming took off 3 bases at V and 7 bases at J, with 17 bases between the two ends. The CDR3 runs to 14 residues. CDR3 sequence reads: CASSSGEEWGEQYF. CDR3 bases: TGCGCCAGCAGCTCTGGCGAGGAATGGGGGGAGCAGTACTTC.

In its sample, this clone was seen a few times. This sequence joins TRBV4-2 and TRBJ1-2; D gene uncertain. Trimming removed 1 base at V and 3 bases at J, with 12 bases between. The CDR3 is made up of 15 amino acids. CDR1 and CDR2 from the germline V gene are LGHNA and YNFKEQ. The DNA for the CDR3 is TGTGCCAGCAGCCAAGCTCAGCAGATGGACTATGGCTACACCTTC. It encodes CASSQAQQMDYGYTF.

In regard to this clone: Other nucleotide sequences from this sample produce the same CDR3. This chain connects TRBV28 to TRBJ2-5; 8 positions match TRBD1. The CDR3 is 13 amino acids. Trimming at V came to 4 bases and at J to 4 bases, leaving 2 bases not matched to a gene. Germline V gene lookup returns CDR1 MDHEN and CDR2 SYDVKM. Written as DNA, the CDR3 is TGTGCCAGCAGTTCTGGACAGGGAGAGACCCAGTACTTC. Amino acid sequence: CASSSGQGETQYF.

This clone was counted ten times or more. This sequence joins TRBV4-2 and TRBJ2-7, with D tentatively TRBD2 (5 bases). This CDR3 region has 15 residues. Germline assignment: CDR1 LGHNA and CDR2 YNFKEQ. V shed 2 bases and J shed 5 bases, with 16 bases lying between them. This CDR3 reads CASSQFGGVVDEQYF. DNA of the CDR3: TGTGCCAGCAGCCAATTCGGAGGTGTAGTCGACGAGCAGTACTTC.

The chain couples TRBV4-2 to TRBJ2-3; D is uncertain. Germline CDR1 LGHNA, CDR2 YNFKEQ. The V gene lost 0 bases and the J gene lost 3 bases, with 10 bases spanning the gap. CDR3 length: 15 amino acids. This chain's CDR3 is CASSQENALTDTQYF. For the CDR3, the DNA is TGTGCCAGCAGCCAAGAAAATGCGTTAACAGATACGCAGTATTTT.

This clone was counted a few times. V and J are TRBV28 and TRBJ2-1, with 15 bases that match TRBD2. Germline V gene data show CDR1 as MDHEN and CDR2 as SYDVKM. The V gene end was trimmed by 8 bases and the J gene end by 10 bases; junction bases not matched to a gene: 12. The CDR3 loop spans 16 amino acids. The CDR3 region has the DNA TGTGCCAGCGGAGTTTGGGGGACTAGCGGGAGGATGGAGCAGTTCTTC. Translated, it gives CASGVWGTSGRMEQFF.

This chain connects TRBV18 to TRBJ2-5; D call uncertain. The CDR3 totals 13 residues. V lost 0 bases and J lost 3, with 5 bases in between. Germline values: CDR1 KGHSH, CDR2 LQKENI. CDR3 sequence: CASSPPQKETQYF. The CDR3 DNA follows: TGTGCCAGCTCACCACCCCAGAAAGAGACCCAGTACTTC.

In its sample, this clone was seen a few times. One junction end disagrees with the germline gene, perhaps due to a read error. The genes are TRBV6-1 and TRBJ2-3, with TRBD2 matching 8 bases. This CDR3 comprises 17 residues. Germline V gene sequence: CDR1 MNHNS, CDR2 SASEGT. Here the CDR3 reads CAISGSFAGGGTDTQYF. The CDR3 DNA sequence: TGTGCCATCAGTGGGTCTTTCGCGGGAGGCGGCACAGATACGCAGTATTTT.

This clone was observed a handful of times. The V and J genes are TRBV6-5 and TRBJ1-2; D ambiguous. With 7 bases removed from V and 0 bases from J, the gap between germline ends came to 6 bases. The CDR3 totals 12 residues. CDR1 and CDR2 (germline): MNHEY, SVGAGI. The CDR3 bases are TGTGCCAGCATGGGGTCTAACTATGGCTACACCTTC. This codes for CASMGSNYGYTF.

This chain uses TRBV7-9 with TRBJ2-1; 9 nucleotides align to TRBD2. Germline V gene sequence: CDR1 SEHNR, CDR2 FQNEAQ (reference sequence). This CDR3 is 15 amino acids long. The J segment lost 6 bases and the V segment lost 5 bases, leaving 8 bases of the junction unmatched. The CDR3 loop is CASSQLAGNLNEQFF. DNA of the CDR3: TGTGCCAGCAGCCAACTAGCGGGTAATCTCAATGAGCAGTTCTTC. Full variable domain (remainder filled in from reference TRBV7-9 and TRBJ2-1): DTGVSQNPRHKITKRGQNVTFRCDPISEHNRLYWYRQTLGQGPEFLTYFQNEAQLEKSRLLSDRFSAERPKGSFSTLEIQRTEQGDSAMYLCASSQLAGNLNEQFFGPGTRLTVL.

This clone was seen a few times. This chain joins TRBV7-3 and TRBJ2-5; D uncertain. This CDR3 has 13 residues. V lost 1 base, J lost 1 base, and 4 bases lay in between. Germline CDR1 reads SGHTA; CDR2 reads FQGTGA. The CDR3 is CASSLMSQETQYF. The CDR3 nucleotides read TGTGCCAGCAGCTTAATGTCCCAAGAGACCCAGTACTTC. Filled out from reference TRBV7-3 and TRBJ2-5, the complete variable domain reads GAGVSQTPSNKVTEKGKYVELRCDPISGHTALYWYRQSLGQGPEFLIYFQGTGAADDSGLPNDRFFAVRPEGSVSTLKIQRTERGDSAVYLCASSLMSQETQYFGPGTRLLVL.

The sample holds a few counts of this clone. This chain connects TRBV7-2 to TRBJ2-7; TRBD2 agrees at 11 bases. Germline V gene lookup returns CDR1 SGHTA and CDR2 FQGNSA. Trimming at V came to 6 bases and at J to 4 bases, leaving 2 bases not matched to a gene. The CDR3 spans 13 residues. CDR3 amino acids: CASRLAGAYEQYF. The DNA for the CDR3 is TGTGCCAGCAGACTAGCGGGAGCGTACGAGCAGTACTTC. Full variable domain (missing parts from reference TRBV7-2 and TRBJ2-7): GAGVSQSPSNKVTEKGKDVELRCDPISGHTALYWYRQSLGQGLEFLIYFQGNSAPDKSGLPSDRFSAERTGGSVSTLTIQRTQQEDSAVYLCASRLAGAYEQYFGPGTRLTVT.